The next 11 T cell receptor beta chains were all read from a single sample in a study of T cell repertoires in cytomegalovirus infection. Via MiXCR, TCRdb re-called the reads, giving one row per CDR3 protein. This sample has a few hundred thousand distinct CDR3 sequences, with roughly a third found just once. Their target antigens are unknown. The source was cultured PBMCs, collected from culture after CMV antigen stimulation. The receptors stem from a human donor in good health (CMV status not recorded). Some clones in this sample may be carry-over from other donors' samples.

This clonotype has more than one count but fewer than ten. The rearrangement links TRBV10-3 to TRBJ1-2; possible D gene TRBD1, 5 bases. This CDR3 comprises 15 residues. Germline assignment: CDR1 ENHRY and CDR2 SYGVKD. Trimming cost V 2 bases and J 3 bases, with 13 bases left between them. CDR3: CAISEPHRGDYGYTF. The DNA for the CDR3 is TGTGCCATCAGTGAGCCCCATAGAGGGGACTATGGCTACACCTTC.

The chain links TRBV7-2 to TRBJ2-7; 10 nucleotides line up with TRBD2. CDR3 size: 14 residues. V gave up 5 bases and J gave up 3 bases; unmatched junction bases: 4. Germline CDR1 reads SGHTA; CDR2 reads FQGNSA. The CDR3 nucleotides read TGTGCCAGCAGCCCAGCGGGAGGGCTCTACGAGCAGTACGTC. Protein: CASSPAGGLYEQYV.

A single count supports this clonotype. The CDR3 protein is CATSDPGQGYHNEQFF. CDR3 nucleotide sequence: TGTGCCACCAGTGATCCGGGACAGGGGTACCACAATGAGCAGTTCTTC. The chain is built from TRBV24-1 and TRBJ2-1; TRBD1 aligns across 10 bases. The V and J ends lost 3 bases and 5 bases, in that order; junction bases with no gene match: 6. In germline, CDR1 is KGHDR, CDR2 SFDVKD. This CDR3 has 16 residues.

This clonotype was counted once. The chain joins TRBV11-2 to TRBJ2-1; D unclear. The length of the CDR3 is 15 residues. The germline V gene has CDR1 SGHAT and CDR2 FQNNGV. Trimming took 5 bases from V and 0 from J, leaving 11 bases between them. CDR3 coding DNA: TGTGCCAGCAGCCTGGAGTTTCGCTCCTACAATGAGCAGTTCTTC. This sequence encodes CASSLEFRSYNEQFF.

The chain uses TRBV6-1 and TRBJ2-7; unclear D gene. V was pared by 7 bases and J by 7 bases, with 11 bases between. The germline CDR1 and CDR2 sequences are MNHNS and SASEGT. The CDR3 is 11 residues long. In DNA, the CDR3 is TGTGCCAGCAACTTTCCAGAGGAGCAGTACTTC. Translation gives CASNFPEEQYF.

This clonotype appeared a single time. This CDR3 is missing its conserved last phenylalanine or tryptophan, likely due to a read error. The chain links TRBV7-2 to TRBJ2-3; D gene uncertain. The CDR3 is 15 residues long. V dropped 2 bases and J dropped 4 bases, with 13 bases sitting between them. From germline, CDR1 is SGHTA and CDR2 FQGNSA. In DNA form, the CDR3 reads TGTGCCAGCAGCTTACCTCTTTCCTCGCCAGATACGCAGTATGTT. Translated, it gives CASSLPLSSPDTQYV.

The chain is built from TRBV20-1 and TRBJ1-4; D unresolved. This CDR3 is 12 amino acids long. From germline, CDR1 is DFQATT and CDR2 SNEGSKA (reference sequence). V shed 6 bases and J shed 7 bases, with 12 bases lying between them. Here the CDR3 DNA reads TGCAGTGCCATTGGACGTGGTGAAAAACTGTTTTTT. This translates into CSAIGRGEKLFF.

This clonotype was recorded a few times. The J gene is TRBJ2-1, the V gene TRBV7-2; TRBD2 aligns across 12 bases. The J segment lost 10 bases and the V segment lost 4 bases, leaving 17 bases of the junction unmatched. CDR3 size: 18 residues. CDR1 and CDR2 from the germline V gene are SGHTA and FQGNSA. CDR3 nucleotides: TGTGCCAGCAGCTATCTCCCGGGTTCGGCTAGCGGGAGGGGGGAGCAGTTCTTC. Its translation is CASSYLPGSASGRGEQFF.

The sample holds a few counts of this clonotype. The CDR3 sequence is CASSLSPGQSTINQPQHF. In DNA, the CDR3 is TGTGCCAGCAGTTTATCGCCCGGACAGTCGACGATTAATCAGCCCCAGCATTTT. V is TRBV28 and J is TRBJ1-5; possibly TRBD1 for D (6 bases). This CDR3 has 18 residues. Germline loops: CDR1 MDHEN, CDR2 SYDVKM. Trimming cost V 1 base and J 4 bases, with 20 bases left between them.

This chain joins TRBV6-2 or TRBV6-3 and TRBJ2-2; 12 bases are shared with TRBD2. Germline trimming cut 5 bases from V and 4 bases from J; bases unmatched to any gene: 14. The CDR3 spans 19 residues. Germline CDR1 reads MNHEY; CDR2 reads SVGEGT. In nucleotides, the CDR3 is TGTGCCAGCAGTCTAGCGGGAGGGGAGGCTAAACGTAGCACCGGGGAGCTGTTTTTT. Its translation is CASSLAGGEAKRSTGELFF.

This clonotype turned up a few times. The J gene is TRBJ2-7, the V gene TRBV7-2, with D tentatively TRBD1 (6 bases). With 3 bases removed from V and 0 bases from J, the gap between germline ends came to 12 bases. The CDR3 consists of 15 residues. Germline assignment: CDR1 SGHTA and CDR2 FQGNSA. This CDR3 reads CASSFSTGSSYEQYF. In DNA form, the CDR3 reads TGTGCCAGCAGCTTTTCGACAGGCAGCTCCTACGAGCAGTACTTC. The full variable domain, its missing parts supplied by reference TRBV7-2 and TRBJ2-7, is GAGVSQSPSNKVTEKGKDVELRCDPISGHTALYWYRQSLGQGLEFLIYFQGNSAPDKSGLPSDRFSAERTGGSVSTLTIQRTQQEDSAVYLCASSFSTGSSYEQYFGPGTRLTVT.